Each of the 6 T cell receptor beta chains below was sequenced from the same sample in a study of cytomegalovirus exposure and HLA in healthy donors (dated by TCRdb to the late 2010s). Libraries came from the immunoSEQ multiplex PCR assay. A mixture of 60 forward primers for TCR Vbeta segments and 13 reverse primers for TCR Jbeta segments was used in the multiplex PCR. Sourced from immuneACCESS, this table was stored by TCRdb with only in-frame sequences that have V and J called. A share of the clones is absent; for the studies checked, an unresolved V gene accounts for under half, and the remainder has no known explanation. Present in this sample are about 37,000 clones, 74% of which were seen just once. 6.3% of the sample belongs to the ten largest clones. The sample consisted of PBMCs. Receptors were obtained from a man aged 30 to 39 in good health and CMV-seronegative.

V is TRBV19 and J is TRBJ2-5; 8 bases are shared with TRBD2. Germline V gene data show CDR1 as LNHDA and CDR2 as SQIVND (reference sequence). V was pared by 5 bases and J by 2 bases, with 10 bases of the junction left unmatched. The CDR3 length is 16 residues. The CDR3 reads CASSLFGSGGQETQYF. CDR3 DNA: TGTGCCAGTAGTCTCTTCGGGAGCGGGGGACAAGAGACCCAGTACTTC.

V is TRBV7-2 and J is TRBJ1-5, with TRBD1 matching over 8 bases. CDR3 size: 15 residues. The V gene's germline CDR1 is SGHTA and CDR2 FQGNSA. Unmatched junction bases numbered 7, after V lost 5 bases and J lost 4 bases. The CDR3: CASSQGQGFNQPQHF. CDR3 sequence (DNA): TGTGCCAGCAGCCAAGGACAGGGTTTTAATCAGCCCCAGCATTTT.

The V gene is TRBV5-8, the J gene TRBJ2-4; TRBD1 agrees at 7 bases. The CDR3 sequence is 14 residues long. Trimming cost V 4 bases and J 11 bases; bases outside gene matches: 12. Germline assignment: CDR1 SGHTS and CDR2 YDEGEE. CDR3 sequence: CASSEGGGLVFQYF. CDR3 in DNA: TGTGCCAGCAGCGAAGGGGGCGGGCTGGTATTTCAGTACTTC.

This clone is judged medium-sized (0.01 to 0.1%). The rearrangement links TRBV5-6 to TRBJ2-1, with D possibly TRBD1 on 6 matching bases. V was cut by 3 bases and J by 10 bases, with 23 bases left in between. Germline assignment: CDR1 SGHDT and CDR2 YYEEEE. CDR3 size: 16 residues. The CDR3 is CASSSLGRTASAEQFF. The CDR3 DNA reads TGTGCCAGCAGCTCGTTAGGGCGGACAGCGAGTGCGGAGCAGTTCTTC.

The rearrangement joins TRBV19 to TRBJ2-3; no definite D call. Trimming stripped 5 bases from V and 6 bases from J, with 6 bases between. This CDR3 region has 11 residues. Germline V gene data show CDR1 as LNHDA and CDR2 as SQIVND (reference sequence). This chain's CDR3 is CASSRYDTQYF. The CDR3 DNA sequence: TGTGCCAGTAGTCGCTACGATACGCAGTATTTT.

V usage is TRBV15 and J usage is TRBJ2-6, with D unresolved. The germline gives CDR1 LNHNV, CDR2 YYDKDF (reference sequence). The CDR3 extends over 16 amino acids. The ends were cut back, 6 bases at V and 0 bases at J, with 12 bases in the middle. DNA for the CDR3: TGTGCCACCAGTGTTAGTCGCTTCTCTGGGGCCAACGTCCTGACTTTC. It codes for CATSVSRFSGANVLTF.